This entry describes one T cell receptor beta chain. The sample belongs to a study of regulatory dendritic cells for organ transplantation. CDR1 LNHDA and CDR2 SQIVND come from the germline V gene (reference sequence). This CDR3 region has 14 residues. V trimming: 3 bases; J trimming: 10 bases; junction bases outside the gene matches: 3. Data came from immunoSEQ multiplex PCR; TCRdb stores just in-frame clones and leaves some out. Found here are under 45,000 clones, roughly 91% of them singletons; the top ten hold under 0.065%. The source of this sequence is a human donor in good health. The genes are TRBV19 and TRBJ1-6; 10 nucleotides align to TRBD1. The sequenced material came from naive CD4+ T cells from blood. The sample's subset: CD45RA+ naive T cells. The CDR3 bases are TGTGCCAGTAGTATCCGGGACAGGGGATCACCCCTCCACTTT. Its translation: CASSIRDRGSPLHF. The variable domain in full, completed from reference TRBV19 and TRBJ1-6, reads DGGITQSPKYLFRKEGQNVTLSCEQNLNHDAMYWYRQDPGQGLRLIYYSQIVNDFQKGDIAEGYSVSREKKESFPLTVTSAQKNPTAFYLCASSIRDRGSPLHFGNGTRLTVT.